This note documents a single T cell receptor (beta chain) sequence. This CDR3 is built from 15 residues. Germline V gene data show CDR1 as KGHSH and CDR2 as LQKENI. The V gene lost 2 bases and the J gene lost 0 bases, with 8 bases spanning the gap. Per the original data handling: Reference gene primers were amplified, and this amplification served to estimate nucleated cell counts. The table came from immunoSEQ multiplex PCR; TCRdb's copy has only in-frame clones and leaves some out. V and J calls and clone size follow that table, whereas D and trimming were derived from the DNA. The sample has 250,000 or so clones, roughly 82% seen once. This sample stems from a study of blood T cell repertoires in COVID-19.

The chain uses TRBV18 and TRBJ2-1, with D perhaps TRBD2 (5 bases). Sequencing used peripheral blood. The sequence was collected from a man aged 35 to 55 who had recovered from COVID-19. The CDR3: CASSPSGYSYNEQFF. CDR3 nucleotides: TGTGCCAGCTCACCAAGCGGATACTCCTACAATGAGCAGTTCTTC.